Here is one T cell receptor (beta chain) with its context. Its antigen is not known. PCR employed 60 Vbeta and 13 Jbeta primers. Assay: immunoSEQ multiplex PCR; the TCRdb copy retains only in-frame clones and omits some. This sample carries some 160,000 clones, around four fifths of them seen once, and the ten largest clones take less than 2%. The data originate from a study of cytomegalovirus exposure and HLA in healthy donors. Findings and caveats of the study: In a later analysis, specific HLA alleles were associated with approximately 17,000 TCR beta sequences at a 0.05 false discovery rate.

This CDR3 spans 15 amino acids. With 4 bases removed from V and 0 bases from J, the gap between germline ends came to 11 bases. CDR1 is SGHRS and CDR2 is YFSETQ in the germline V gene. The chain couples TRBV5-1 to TRBJ1-3; D remains ambiguous. Material for sequencing was PBMCs. This TCR was recovered from a man in his late teens or twenties in good health and CMV-seronegative. CDR3 nucleotides: TGCGCCAGCAGCCTGGACGGAGACTCTGGAAACACCATATATTTT. Amino acid sequence: CASSLDGDSGNTIYF.